Sequencing of this T cell receptor beta chain was carried out in a study of vaccination effects on CD4 cells after COVID-19. About the study: Two convalescent patients were sampled 16 days and one week before vaccination. Study-level results: Convalescents showed post-vaccine spike-reactive clones that were mainly new vaccine-induced clones.

Isolating CD4+ T cells followed around nine days of culture. Convalescent patients had PCR-confirmed SARS-CoV-2 infection between March and December 2020. V lost 0 bases, J lost 5 bases, and 6 bases lay in between. CDR3 size: 12 residues. CDR1 is SGHDT, CDR2 YYEEEE, per germline. Points on this clone: Its target is unknown.

Data came from immunoSEQ multiplex PCR; TCRdb stores just in-frame clones and leaves some out. The table shows 50,000 to 75,000 clones, with 70% to 85% occurring only once. The chain has TRBV5-6 and TRBJ2-7; D remains ambiguous. This material consisted of CD4+ T cells from PBMCs cultured without peptide, taken before COVID-19 vaccination. The receptor was isolated from a human donor who had a prior SARS-CoV-2 infection. DNA for the CDR3: TGTGCCAGCAGCTTGGCTACCCACGAGCAGTACTTC. This gives the protein CASSLATHEQYF.